The 3 T cell receptor beta chains given below trace back to one sample, sequenced in a study of OX40 agonist ivuxolimab in advanced cancers. The method was immunoSEQ multiplex PCR; TCRdb's version includes in-frame clones alone and lacks a portion of them. The sample carries about 79,000 clones, more than 85% recorded once. The specimen comprised CD4+ or CD8+ T cells sorted from blood, sampled in a trial of the OX40 agonist ivuxolimab. These receptors were taken from an adult with an advanced solid tumor such as melanoma, head and neck, liver or kidney cancer.

V gene TRBV6-5 combines with J gene TRBJ1-3; perhaps TRBD1 as D (5 bases). V lost 2 bases and J 0 bases, leaving 8 bases between the germline ends. CDR1 is MNHEY, CDR2 SVGAGI, per germline. The CDR3 has 15 residues. The chain's CDR3 is CASSYRRDSGNTIYF. The CDR3 DNA reads as TGTGCCAGCAGTTACCGCAGGGACTCTGGAAACACCATATATTTT.

The chain couples TRBV20-1 to TRBJ1-2; no clear D. Germline values: CDR1 DFQATT, CDR2 SNEGSKA (reference sequence). V was pared by 6 bases and J by 5 bases, with 7 bases between. This CDR3 has 10 amino acids. CDR3 DNA sequence: TGCAGTGCCCCAATGTATGGCTACACCTTC. Residues: CSAPMYGYTF.

The J gene is TRBJ1-1, the V gene TRBV30; D might be TRBD1 (6 bases). V was shortened by 0 bases and J by 5 bases, with 13 bases between the two germline ends. This CDR3 region has 14 residues. Per the germline V gene, CDR1 is GTSNPN and CDR2 is SVGIG (reference sequence). CDR3 bases: TGTGCCTGGAGTGTGGGGGGGCGGGAAACTGAAGCTTTCTTT. It encodes CAWSVGGRETEAFF.